This T cell receptor (beta chain) was identified in a study of T cells in Graves' hyperthyroidism and ophthalmopathy. Regarding the study as a whole: Most expanded thyroid clonotypes above 0.001 recurred in blood. Progression to ophthalmopathy was predicted a median of 6.5 months early.

From germline, CDR1 is DFQATT and CDR2 SNEGSKA (reference sequence). Deletions cut 3 bases from V and 7 bases from J, with 18 bases between. The CDR3 consists of 15 residues. Ophthalmopathy patients had Clinical Activity Score at least 3, NOSPECS grade at least 4, duration under 3 months. Extraction of PBMCs used roughly 9.3 ml of fresh peripheral blood. Amplification of TCR beta CDR3 regions was performed using RNA transcripts as template. Using the HTBI primer set, a first-round RT-PCR was run on the TCR CDR3. TCRdb analysed the multiplex PCR reads with MiXCR anew, one entry per CDR3 protein. Altogether around 300,000 distinct CDR3 sequences are present, 22% being singletons, with the ten largest covering around 64%. Ten or more counts support this clonotype. The target antigen is unknown.

This sequence joins TRBV20-1 and TRBJ2-2; D possibly corresponds to TRBD2 (6 bases). Sequencing input: blood. The clonotype comes from a man under 40 with Graves' ophthalmopathy. The CDR3 DNA is TGCAGTGCTAGGATGCCAGAACGGGAGAGCGGGGAGCTGTTTTTT. It yields the protein CSARMPERESGELFF.